The source of this TCR beta chain is a study of blood T cell repertoires in COVID-19. About the research overall: Material from acute and convalescent COVID-19 was sourced from the United States, Italy and Spain.

In the original analysis: Reference gene primer amplification yielded estimated nucleated cell counts. Assay used: immunoSEQ multiplex PCR; TCRdb lists only in-frame clones, some missing. The DNA gave D and trimming, while V, J and clone size come from that table. This sample yields a few hundred thousand clones, of which over 75% are seen a single time; about 5.1% belongs to the top ten. CDR1 and CDR2 from the germline V gene are MDHEN and SYDVKM. The CDR3 has 14 residues. Germline trimming cut 0 bases from V and 7 bases from J; bases unmatched to any gene: 4. The sample taken for sequencing was peripheral blood. This chain connects TRBV28 to TRBJ1-2, with TRBD1 matching 8 bases. The clonotype was recovered from a man aged 50 to 60 with active or convalescent COVID-19. The chain's CDR3 is CASSLWGTGRGYTF. CDR3 in DNA: TGTGCCAGCAGTTTATGGGGGACAGGACGTGGCTACACCTTC.